This T cell receptor (beta chain) was documented in a study of T cells in Graves' hyperthyroidism and ophthalmopathy. Study findings and constraints: Most expanded thyroid clonotypes above 0.001 also appeared in blood.

What was amplified from RNA transcripts were TCR beta CDR3 regions. First-round RT-PCR of the TCR CDR3 relied on the HTBI primer set. TCRdb re-analysed the multiplex PCR reads in MiXCR, keeping a single row per CDR3 protein. The table lists around 580,000 distinct CDR3 sequences, roughly 50% of them singletons. This clonotype showed up just a few times. No antigen is known for it. Trimming cost V 6 bases and J 3 bases; bases outside gene matches: 8. This CDR3 contains 16 residues. Looked up from germline, CDR1 is SGHVS and CDR2 is FNYEAQ. This chain connects TRBV7-6 to TRBJ1-5, with 10 bases aligning to TRBD1. The clonotype comes from a woman between 18 and 29 years old with Graves' hyperthyroidism. Sample: peripheral blood or thyroid tissue (not recorded which). The CDR3 DNA sequence: TGTGCCAGCAGTTACTTGGGACAGGGGAACAATCAGCCCCAGCATTTT. Its translation is CASSYLGQGNNQPQHF.